The source of this T cell receptor beta chain is a study of response to subunit inactivated influenza vaccine. TCRdb analysed the RT-PCR reads with MiXCR anew, one entry per CDR3 protein. The table includes 860,000 or so distinct CDR3 sequences, approximately 21% detected once. This clonotype was seen a handful of times. CDR3 length equals 16 residues. The junction had 6 bases not matched to a gene; V was cut back by 5 bases and J by 0 bases. Germline assignment: CDR1 SGHVS and CDR2 FQNEAQ. The chain joins TRBV7-8 to TRBJ2-2, with 7 bases aligning to TRBD2. The specimen comprised PBMCs from blood, sampled more than 4 days after vaccination. This TCR came from a man over 45 who received an inactivated influenza vaccine. The CDR3 DNA reads TGTGCCAGCAGCCTGATCCGGGGGGCGAACACCGGGGAGCTGTTTTTT. It yields the protein CASSLIRGANTGELFF.